What follows are 15 T cell receptor beta chains derived from one specimen sequenced in a study of OX40 agonist ivuxolimab in advanced cancers. The table came from immunoSEQ multiplex PCR; TCRdb's copy has only in-frame clones and leaves some out. The profile covers around 80,000 clones, with over 75% appearing a single time and under 0.55% taken by the ten largest. The sample was CD4+ or CD8+ T cells sorted from blood, taken in a trial of the OX40 agonist ivuxolimab. The receptor set was obtained from an adult with an advanced solid tumor such as melanoma, head and neck, liver or kidney cancer.

The rearrangement uses TRBV7-2 and TRBJ1-5; the D gene is possibly TRBD1 (6 bases). The ends were cut back, 3 bases at V and 4 bases at J, with 13 bases in the middle. From germline, CDR1 is SGHTA and CDR2 FQGNSA. The CDR3 runs to 15 residues. CDR3 sequence: CASSLSQGPNQPQHF. As DNA, the CDR3 is TGTGCCAGCAGCTTGTCACAGGGACCGAATCAGCCCCAGCATTTT.

The CDR3 coding sequence is TGTGCCAGCACCCGGGCCGCCTATGGCTACACCTTC. Its translation: CASTRAAYGYTF. The chain couples TRBV6-1 to TRBJ1-2; unclear D gene. Germline V lookup: CDR1 MNHNS, CDR2 SASEGT. V was shortened by 7 bases and J by 4 bases, with 10 bases between the two germline ends. The CDR3 totals 12 residues.

The rearrangement uses TRBV6-6 and TRBJ1-1; 7 bases are a match to TRBD1. V dropped 4 bases and J dropped 6; count of bases not matched to a gene: 8. Germline V CDR1 and CDR2: MNHNY, SVGAGI (reference sequence). The CDR3 consists of 14 residues. CDR3 nucleotides: TGTGCCAGCAGTTCCCGACTCCAGGGGGCTGAAGCTTTCTTT. This codes for CASSSRLQGAEAFF.

The chain is built from TRBV5-6 and TRBJ1-1, with TRBD1 identical over 7 bases. The V gene's germline CDR1 is SGHDT and CDR2 YYEEEE. The CDR3 spans 18 residues. The ends lost 0 bases at V and 0 bases at J; junction bases unmatched: 11. The CDR3 nucleotides are TGTGCCAGCAGCTTGGCCGAGGGGGCTGGGATAATGAACACTGAAGCTTTCTTT. It yields the protein CASSLAEGAGIMNTEAFF.

This chain uses TRBV19 with TRBJ2-7, with no clear D. The germline V gene encodes CDR1 LNHDA and CDR2 SQIVND (reference sequence). The CDR3 length is 15 residues. V lost 2 bases and J lost 3, with 14 bases in between. This CDR3 is CASSISSAARYEQYF. Here the CDR3 DNA reads TGTGCCAGTAGTATATCGTCCGCTGCTCGCTACGAGCAGTACTTC. The full variable domain, with the rest looked up from reference TRBV19 and TRBJ2-7, is DGGITQSPKYLFRKEGQNVTLSCEQNLNHDAMYWYRQDPGQGLRLIYYSQIVNDFQKGDIAEGYSVSREKKESFPLTVTSAQKNPTAFYLCASSISSAARYEQYFGPGTRLTVT.

The V call is TRBV5-5, the J call TRBJ2-7, with D possibly being TRBD2 (7 bases). This CDR3 has 14 residues. CDR1 is SGHKS, CDR2 YYEKEE, per germline (reference sequence). V lost 4 bases, J lost 6 bases, and 17 bases lay in between. DNA of the CDR3: TGTGCCAGCAGCGGGGGGGCCGATGGTGGCGAGCAGTACTTC. Its translation: CASSGGADGGEQYF.

The V gene is TRBV30, the J gene TRBJ2-7; TRBD1 aligns across 7 bases. Germline loops: CDR1 GTSNPN, CDR2 SVGIG (reference sequence). The CDR3 covers 14 residues. J was trimmed by 4 bases and V by 0 bases; bases with no gene match: 6. CDR3 loop: CAWSVLQGEYEQYF. CDR3 DNA sequence: TGTGCCTGGAGTGTACTGCAGGGGGAATACGAGCAGTACTTC.

V usage is TRBV29-1 and J usage is TRBJ1-2; D perhaps matches TRBD1 (6 bases). This CDR3 region has 15 residues. Germline CDR1 reads SQVTM; CDR2 reads ANQGSEA. The CDR3 sequence: CREMGGATRIYGYTF. In DNA, the CDR3 is TGCAGAGAAATGGGGGGGGCAACTCGAATCTATGGCTACACCTTC. Filled out from reference TRBV29-1 and TRBJ1-2, the complete variable domain reads SAVISQKPSRDICQRGTSLTIQCQVDSQVTMMFWYRQQPGQSLTLIATANQGSEATYESGFVIDKFPISRPNLTFSTLTVSNMSPEDSSIYLCREMGGATRIYGYTFGSGTRLTVV.

The chain couples TRBV18 to TRBJ1-2, with a tentative D call TRBD1 (6 bases). Germline V gene lookup returns CDR1 KGHSH and CDR2 LQKENI. V was trimmed by 5 bases and J by 3 bases, leaving 10 bases between them. This CDR3 has 13 amino acids. The CDR3 region is CASSRQADYGYTF. The CDR3 nucleotides read TGTGCCAGCTCAAGACAGGCAGACTATGGCTACACCTTC.

This chain joins TRBV10-2 and TRBJ1-2; D ambiguous. The CDR3 consists of 13 residues. CDR1 and CDR2 from the germline V gene are WSHSY and SAAADI. Deletions cut 0 bases from V and 4 bases from J, with 6 bases between. The CDR3 here is CASSESSGYGYTF. CDR3 sequence (DNA): TGCGCCAGCAGTGAGTCGAGCGGCTATGGCTACACCTTC.

This chain uses TRBV19 with TRBJ2-3; 7 bases are shared with TRBD2. Unmatched junction bases numbered 5, after V lost 5 bases and J lost 3 bases. The germline CDR1 and CDR2 sequences are LNHDA and SQIVND (reference sequence). CDR3 length equals 14 residues. CDR3 nucleotides: TGTGCCAGTAGTTACGGGGGAGGGACAGATACGCAGTATTTT. Protein product: CASSYGGGTDTQYF.

This clone has more than one count but fewer than ten. J is TRBJ1-6 and V is TRBV10-3; 9 bases fit TRBD1. Germline loops: CDR1 ENHRY, CDR2 SYGVKD. Germline trimming cut 10 bases from V and 8 bases from J; bases unmatched to any gene: 3. The CDR3 is made up of 12 amino acids. CDR3: CATGQGDSPLHF. Written as DNA, the CDR3 is TGTGCCACGGGACAGGGAGATTCACCCCTCCACTTT.

This chain connects TRBV4-1 to TRBJ1-5, with a tentative D call TRBD1 (5 bases). V was pared by 1 base and J by 0 bases, with 7 bases between. This CDR3 is 15 amino acids long. Germline-derived CDR1 and CDR2 are MGHRA and YSYEKL. CDR3 loop: CASSQVGASNQPQHF. The CDR3 nucleotides read TGCGCCAGCAGCCAAGTAGGGGCTAGCAATCAGCCCCAGCATTTT.

The V and J genes are TRBV6-6 and TRBJ1-2; TRBD1 matches 8 bases. There are 14 residues in the CDR3. After removal of 5 bases from V and 2 bases from J, the junction contained 4 bases not matched to a gene. Per the germline V gene, CDR1 is MNHNY and CDR2 is SVGAGI (reference sequence). The CDR3 is CASSRTGTNYGYTF. The CDR3 region has the DNA TGTGCCAGCAGTCGGACAGGGACGAACTATGGCTACACCTTC.

The chain is built from TRBV6-5 and TRBJ2-3; 8 bases match TRBD1. The ends lost 6 bases at V and 1 base at J; junction bases unmatched: 6. This CDR3 region has 15 residues. CDR1 and CDR2 from the germline V gene are MNHEY and SVGAGI. The CDR3 DNA reads as TGTGCCAGCAGCTTACCGGGACAGGGCACAGATACGCAGTATTTT. Encoded protein: CASSLPGQGTDTQYF.